One and the same sample provided the 25 T cell receptor beta chains below, sequenced in a study of patients and donors after allogeneic stem cell transplantation. From the RT-PCR reads, TCRdb called clonotypes with MiXCR, one entry per CDR3 protein. The sample shows about 57,000 distinct CDR3 sequences, 13% of them seen only once. The sample taken for sequencing was blood, either unsorted or a sorted T cell fraction (not recorded which). The receptors here all came from a human donor who was either an allogeneic HSCT recipient or a stem cell or donor lymphocyte infusion donor (not recorded which). It is not recorded whose cells these are; they may come from a transplant donor.

This clonotype was counted ten times or more. The V gene is TRBV7-9, the J gene TRBJ1-4, with TRBD1 matching over 9 bases. CDR1 is SEHNR, CDR2 FQNEAQ, per germline (reference sequence). V dropped 5 bases and J dropped 11; count of bases not matched to a gene: 9. The CDR3 has 14 amino acids. Here the CDR3 reads CASSLGQGGPKLFF. In nucleotides, the CDR3 is TGTGCCAGCAGCCTGGGACAGGGTGGGCCTAAACTGTTTTTT. Using reference TRBV7-9 and TRBJ1-4 for the parts outside the CDR3, the full variable domain is DTGVSQNPRHKITKRGQNVTFRCDPISEHNRLYWYRQTLGQGPEFLTYFQNEAQLEKSRLLSDRFSAERPKGSFSTLEIQRTEQGDSAMYLCASSLGQGGPKLFFGSGTQLSVL.

This clonotype was recorded a few times. The chain uses TRBV15 and TRBJ2-5, with a possible D match to TRBD2 (6 bases). Germline V gene data show CDR1 as LNHNV and CDR2 as YYDKDF (reference sequence). The ends were cut back, 0 bases at V and 4 bases at J, with 21 bases in the middle. The CDR3 consists of 18 residues. CDR3 amino acids: CATSRDLGFVGAGETQYF. In DNA form, the CDR3 reads TGTGCCACCAGCAGAGATTTGGGGTTTGTGGGAGCGGGAGAGACCCAGTACTTC.

This clonotype occurred a few times. The rearrangement joins TRBV24-1 to TRBJ2-1; D gene uncertain. CDR1 and CDR2 from the germline V gene are KGHDR and SFDVKD. This CDR3 is 13 amino acids long. The V gene lost 4 bases and the J gene lost 6 bases, with 9 bases spanning the gap. The CDR3 region has the DNA TGTGCCACCAGTGAGGAGTACGCCAATGAGCAGTTCTTC. Amino acid sequence: CATSEEYANEQFF.

This chain joins TRBV29-1 and TRBJ2-1; 9 bases fit TRBD2. The CDR3 extends over 15 amino acids. Germline assignment: CDR1 SQVTM and CDR2 ANQGSEA. V gave up 2 bases and J gave up 4 bases; unmatched junction bases: 6. The CDR3 spells CSVEQRLAAYNEQFF. The CDR3 coding sequence is TGCAGCGTTGAACAGAGACTAGCGGCATACAATGAGCAGTTCTTC.

This clonotype was seen more than once but under ten times. The chain couples TRBV25-1 to TRBJ1-6; D remains unclear. The CDR3 runs to 12 residues. The germline V and J ends were trimmed by 1 base and 9 bases, with 4 bases remaining between them. From germline, CDR1 is MGHDK and CDR2 SYGVNS. CDR3 coding DNA: TGTGCCAGCAGTGAATCAGGTTCACCCCTCCACTTT. This gives the protein CASSESGSPLHF.

This clonotype came up a few times. The V gene is TRBV15, the J gene TRBJ1-2, with no clear D. With 0 bases removed from V and 4 bases from J, the gap between germline ends came to 9 bases. The germline V gene encodes CDR1 LNHNV and CDR2 YYDKDF (reference sequence). The CDR3 totals 14 residues. The DNA of the CDR3 is TGTGCCACCAGCAGAGACGAGACATTCTATGGCTACACCTTC. Its protein product is CATSRDETFYGYTF.

The CDR3 nucleotides are TGTGCCACCAGTGATTACAAGGCCTCCTACAATGAGCAGTTCTTC. Amino acids: CATSDYKASYNEQFF. The genes are TRBV24-1 and TRBJ2-1; D is uncertain. CDR1 and CDR2 (germline): KGHDR, SFDVKD. Trimming pared 2 bases from V and 0 bases from J, leaving 7 bases between. There are 15 residues in the CDR3.

This clonotype was observed a handful of times. The rearrangement uses TRBV9 and TRBJ2-1; TRBD2 agrees at 8 bases. The CDR3 covers 19 residues. V was clipped by 0 bases and J by 4 bases; unmatched bases: 15. Germline values: CDR1 SGDLS, CDR2 YYNGEE. For the CDR3, the DNA is TGTGCCAGCAGCGTAGAGGGAGCGGGAGCAATGGGAGTATACAATGAGCAGTTCTTC. It specifies CASSVEGAGAMGVYNEQFF.

This sequence joins TRBV6-5 and TRBJ2-1; D is unresolved. The V gene lost 3 bases and the J gene lost 8 bases, with 5 bases spanning the gap. The CDR3 sequence is 11 residues long. Germline V lookup: CDR1 MNHEY, CDR2 SVGAGI. CDR3 sequence: CASSYGDEQFF. The CDR3 DNA reads as TGTGCCAGCAGTTATGGCGATGAGCAGTTCTTC.

This clonotype showed up just a few times. This chain connects TRBV27 to TRBJ1-1; 10 nucleotides agree with TRBD1. The germline V gene encodes CDR1 MNHEY and CDR2 SMNVEV (reference sequence). This CDR3 region has 15 residues. With V trimmed by 8 bases and J by 2 bases, 8 bases remained unmatched. The CDR3 nucleotides are TGTGCCAGCTCCTCGGGACAGGGGTTCAACACTGAAGCTTTCTTT. It encodes CASSSGQGFNTEAFF.

This clonotype was seen repeatedly, ten times or more. This rearrangement joins TRBV12-3 or TRBV12-4 to TRBJ1-6, with D perhaps matching TRBD1 (6 bases). This CDR3 has 15 amino acids. With 10 bases removed from V and 6 bases from J, the gap between germline ends came to 19 bases. CDR3 protein: CATQVGGAFNSPLHF. As DNA, the CDR3 is TGTGCCACCCAAGTTGGGGGGGCTTTTAATTCACCCCTCCACTTT.

This clonotype was seen ten or more times. The chain links TRBV3-1 to TRBJ1-2, with 8 bases lining up with TRBD1. The V gene's germline CDR1 is LGHDT and CDR2 YNNKEL (reference sequence). J lost 7 bases, V lost 0 bases, and 10 bases had no gene match. The CDR3 loop spans 16 amino acids. In nucleotides, the CDR3 is TGTGCCAGCAGCCAAGAGTGGGACAGGACTCGGGGTGGCTACACCTTC. Amino acid sequence: CASSQEWDRTRGGYTF.

The rearrangement joins TRBV29-1 to TRBJ2-7; D uncertain. Trimming took 6 bases from V and 5 from J, leaving 20 bases between them. Looked up from germline, CDR1 is SQVTM and CDR2 is ANQGSEA. The CDR3 sequence is 14 residues long. The CDR3 here is CSVSPQGLGDEQYF. CDR3 bases: TGCAGCGTATCGCCCCAAGGGTTAGGAGACGAGCAGTACTTC.

The chain is built from TRBV20-1 and TRBJ2-1; D gene uncertain. Germline V gene sequence: CDR1 DFQATT, CDR2 SNEGSKA (reference sequence). Trimming removed 4 bases from V and 2 bases from J, with 9 bases in between. The CDR3 extends over 13 amino acids. In DNA, the CDR3 is TGCAGTGCTATTAAGGTGGCCTACAATGAGCAGTTCTTC. Translated: CSAIKVAYNEQFF.

This clonotype occurred a few times. The J gene is TRBJ2-3, the V gene TRBV6-4, with 7 bases lining up with TRBD1. The CDR3 covers 14 residues. Germline values: CDR1 MRHNA, CDR2 SNTAGT. Trimming removed 4 bases from V and 4 bases from J; junction bases left unmatched: 5. This CDR3 is CASSAMTGSDTQYF. Written as DNA, the CDR3 is TGTGCCAGCAGTGCCATGACAGGGTCAGATACGCAGTATTTT.

Only a few counts were recorded for this clonotype. The chain joins TRBV6-4 to TRBJ2-1; the match to TRBD2 covers 8 bases. V lost 2 bases and J lost 2; bases outside the gene matches: 2. Germline lookup yields CDR1 MRHNA and CDR2 SNTAGT. The CDR3 is 15 amino acids. In DNA, the CDR3 is TGTGCCAGCAGTGACGCTAGCGGGCCCTACAATGAGCAGTTCTTC. The encoded protein is CASSDASGPYNEQFF.

V gene TRBV28 combines with J gene TRBJ2-4; 7 bases agree with TRBD1. With V trimmed by 6 bases and J by 0 bases, 5 bases remained unmatched. CDR1 and CDR2 from the germline V gene are MDHEN and SYDVKM. This CDR3 is built from 15 residues. For the CDR3, the DNA is TGTGCCAGCAGAACGACAGGGAGAGCCAAAAACATTCAGTACTTC. As protein: CASRTTGRAKNIQYF.

Worth noting for this clonotype: One end of the junction fails to match germline, which may point to a read error. The chain uses TRBV7-8 and TRBJ2-1, with D perhaps matching TRBD2 (6 bases). The CDR3 spans 16 residues. The germline CDR1 and CDR2 sequences are SGHVS and FQNEAQ. Here the CDR3 DNA reads TGTGCCAGCAGCTTACTAGCGCTGAGTTCCTACAATGAGCAGTTCTTT. Its translation: CASSLLALSSYNEQFF.

This clonotype came up many times. This chain joins TRBV12-3 or TRBV12-4 and TRBJ2-1, with TRBD2 as a possible D gene (7 bases). The V gene lost 1 base and the J gene lost 3 bases, with 13 bases spanning the gap. This CDR3 has 16 amino acids. CDR3 nucleotides: TGTGCCAGCAGTTTAGAGGGGGGGGCAGTCTACAATGAGCAGTTCTTC. It is translated as CASSLEGGAVYNEQFF.

Judged by abundance, this clonotype is medium-sized. The CDR3 DNA follows: TGCAGCGTTGCAGCGGGAGGGGCGGAGACCCAGTACTTC. Translating it yields CSVAAGGAETQYF. The chain couples TRBV29-1 to TRBJ2-5; TRBD2 matches at 10 bases. V trimming: 4 bases; J trimming: 5 bases; junction bases outside the gene matches: 4. This CDR3 is 13 amino acids long. Germline loops: CDR1 SQVTM, CDR2 ANQGSEA.

This clonotype was seen just once. This may be a read error, as it is one base from a much larger clone. The chain carries TRBV29-1 and TRBJ1-4, with a weak D call TRBD1 (6 bases). This CDR3 contains 13 residues. Per the germline V gene, CDR1 is SQVTM and CDR2 is ANQGSEA. The CDR3, as DNA: TGCAGCGTTGAGTTAAGGGGGGATGAAAAACTGTTATTT. Translated, it gives CSVELRGDEKLLF.

This chain joins TRBV7-9 and TRBJ1-1; D remains unclear. The CDR3 extends over 11 amino acids. The germline V gene encodes CDR1 SEHNR and CDR2 FQNEAQ (reference sequence). Trimming took 6 bases from V and 3 from J, leaving 5 bases between them. The CDR3 sequence: CASSNYTEAFF. Written as DNA, the CDR3 is TGTGCCAGCAGTAATTACACTGAAGCTTTCTTT.

This clonotype was seen a handful of times. The chain is built from TRBV9 and TRBJ2-1; possible D gene TRBD2, 5 bases. This CDR3 is built from 11 residues. Germline values: CDR1 SGDLS, CDR2 YYNGEE. V shed 3 bases and J shed 10 bases, with 8 bases lying between them. CDR3: CASSDRGEQFF. DNA for the CDR3: TGTGCCAGCAGCGACCGGGGAGAGCAGTTCTTC.

This sequence joins TRBV20-1 and TRBJ1-5, with D unclear. The germline V and J ends were trimmed by 0 bases and 1 base, with 13 bases remaining between them. The CDR3 is made up of 16 amino acids. Germline V gene data show CDR1 as DFQATT and CDR2 as SNEGSKA (reference sequence). CDR3 in amino acids: CSARDPGPMSNQPQHF. The CDR3 DNA follows: TGCAGTGCTAGAGATCCAGGTCCTATGAGCAATCAGCCCCAGCATTTT.

This chain links TRBV10-3 with TRBJ2-3, with 7 bases that match TRBD1. After removal of 4 bases from V and 6 bases from J, the junction contained 13 bases not matched to a gene. CDR1 is ENHRY, CDR2 SYGVKD, per germline. This CDR3 is built from 16 residues. DNA for the CDR3: TGTGCCATCAGTGTGAGTCGGGCAGGGGGAGCGGATACGCAGTATTTT. Protein sequence: CAISVSRAGGADTQYF.